Sequencing of this TCR beta chain was carried out in a study of naive and memory T cell subsets. Whole-study results and caveats: TCR counts from RNA may reflect activation-linked expression changes. From naive to CM, EM and EMRA, diversity decreased and Gini increased. Clonotypes are single alpha or beta chains, not paired receptors.

Two oligonucleotides, mixed equimolar, formed the beta constant-region primer covering TRBC1 and TRBC2. Ligated cDNA was amplified by four rounds of PCR with nested alpha and beta constant-region primers and SP2. In TCRdb, the UMI-ligation and nested PCR reads were re-called with MiXCR into one record per CDR3 protein. The sample lists some 110,000 distinct CDR3 sequences; 36% were seen once. Turning to this clonotype: Its target is unknown.

J gave up 8 bases and V 3 bases, and 9 bases lay outside the gene matches. This CDR3 spans 14 amino acids. The V gene's germline CDR1 is LGHNA and CDR2 YSLEER. The sequenced sample consisted of central memory CD4+ T cells from blood. This receptor was taken from a human donor in good health. The V and J genes are TRBV4-3 and TRBJ1-2; 7 bases map to TRBD1. The CDR3 DNA reads TGCGCCAGCAGCCAGTTGACAGGGTTCGGCGGCTACACCTTC. Translation gives CASSQLTGFGGYTF.